One sample yielded the 30 T cell receptor gamma chains listed below, sequenced in a study of gamma-delta chains in newborns, infants, children. TCRdb re-processed the reads via CATT. Altogether 3,500 to 4,000 gamma-chain clones are present, about 63% being singletons, with the ten largest covering approximately 17%. Sequenced material: blood. The receptors here all came from a child who was a newborn, infant or young child, either healthy, febrile or measles-vaccinated (not recorded which).

This clone was found a few times. The chain is built from TRGV9 and TRGJP. In the absence of a J gene in TCRdb, the DNA was matched to germline to assign it here. The CDR3 sequence is 15 residues long. V was clipped by 3 bases and J by 13 bases; unmatched bases: 9. Germline CDR1 and CDR2: GITISATS and ISYDGTV (reference sequence). As DNA, the CDR3 is TGTGCCTTGTGGGAGCCTAGGGTTGGCAAAAAAATCAAGGTATTT. This encodes CALWEPRVGKKIKVF.

In regard to this clone: This clone may be a read error of a much larger clone one base away. V is TRGV9 and J is TRGJP. The J gene was not available in TCRdb and was assigned here by matching the DNA to germline segments. The CDR3 has 15 amino acids. Germline V gene sequence: CDR1 GITISATS, CDR2 ISYDGTV (reference sequence). V gave up 0 bases and J gave up 9 bases; unmatched junction bases: 2. The CDR3 protein is CALWEVPLGKKIKVF. The DNA of the CDR3 is TGTGCCTTGTGGGAGGTGCCGTTGGGCAAAAAAATCAAGGTATTT.

This clone was picked up a small number of times. The CDR3 nucleotides read TGTGCCACCTGGGACAGGCTGTTTTATTATAAGAAACTCTTT. This sequence encodes CATWDRLFYYKKLF. The chain joins TRGV5 to TRGJ1 or TRGJ2. The J gene was not available in TCRdb and was assigned here by matching the DNA to germline segments. CDR1 VINAFY and CDR2 YDVSNSKD come from the germline V gene. V was pared by 0 bases and J by 3 bases, with 5 bases of the junction left unmatched. The CDR3 is made up of 14 amino acids.

The rearrangement links TRGV9 to TRGJ1 or TRGJ2. TCRdb gives no J gene; it was assigned here by matching the DNA to germline. Germline V gene lookup returns CDR1 GITISATS and CDR2 ISYDGTV (reference sequence). The CDR3 loop spans 13 amino acids. J gave up 2 bases and V 2 bases, and 3 bases lay outside the gene matches. CDR3 nucleotides: TGTGCCTTGTGGGAGGCTTATTATTATAAGAAACTCTTT. Amino acid sequence: CALWEAYYYKKLF.

In its sample, this clone was seen a few times. The chain combines TRGV9 with TRGJP. Because TCRdb records no J gene, it was assigned here through a match of the DNA to germline. Germline values: CDR1 GITISATS, CDR2 ISYDGTV (reference sequence). The CDR3 covers 15 residues. The V and J ends lost 2 bases and 8 bases, in that order; junction bases with no gene match: 3. CDR3 bases: TGTGCCTTGTGGGAGGCCCAGTTGGGCAAAAAAATCAAGGTATTT. It specifies CALWEAQLGKKIKVF.

The chain joins TRGV4 to TRGJ1 or TRGJ2. The J gene, missing from TCRdb, was assigned here through DNA to germline matching. Trimming removed 4 bases from V and 10 bases from J; junction bases left unmatched: 7. Germline lookup yields CDR1 EGSTGY and CDR2 YDSYTSSV. This CDR3 comprises 11 residues. CDR3 bases: TGTGCCACCTGGGACGTCTGCAAGAAACTCTTT. Its translation is CATWDVCKKLF.

This clone has only one observation. The chain employs TRGV9 and TRGJ1 or TRGJ2. The J gene was missing in TCRdb and was found by matching the end of the DNA to germline. Trimming removed 2 bases from V and 7 bases from J; junction bases left unmatched: 11. Germline-derived CDR1 and CDR2 are GITISATS and ISYDGTV (reference sequence). This CDR3 is 14 amino acids long. The CDR3 DNA follows: TGTGCCTTGTGGGAGGAGGGGCTCGGGTATAAGAAACTCTTT. This translates into CALWEEGLGYKKLF.

The CDR3 sequence is CALWEGTVELGKKIKVF. CDR3 DNA sequence: TGTGCCTTGTGGGAAGGTACTGTGGAGTTGGGCAAAAAAATCAAGGTATTT. The V and J genes are TRGV9 and TRGJP. The J gene, not given by TCRdb, was assigned here from a germline match of the nucleotide sequence. The CDR3 runs 17 residues. Germline-derived CDR1 and CDR2 are GITISATS and ISYDGTV (reference sequence). The V gene end was trimmed by 4 bases and the J gene end by 7 bases; junction bases not matched to a gene: 10.

Remarks on this clone: Other DNA sequences in this sample translate to the same CDR3. The V gene is TRGV9, the J gene TRGJP. The J gene comes from matching the DNA to germline here; TCRdb lacks it. This CDR3 comprises 17 residues. Per the germline V gene, CDR1 is GITISATS and CDR2 is ISYDGTV (reference sequence). The ends lost 0 bases at V and 4 bases at J; junction bases unmatched: 3. The CDR3 region is CALWEVPQELGKKIKVF. CDR3 in DNA: TGTGCCTTGTGGGAGGTGCCCCAAGAGTTGGGCAAAAAAATCAAGGTATTT.

CDR3 sequence (DNA): TGTGCCACCTGGGATTCTTGTAAGAAACTCTTT. Translation gives CATWDSCKKLF. This rearrangement joins TRGV4 to TRGJ1 or TRGJ2. The J gene was missing in TCRdb and was found by matching the end of the DNA to germline. CDR3 size: 11 residues. Germline CDR1 reads EGSTGY; CDR2 reads YDSYTSSV. After removal of 3 bases from V and 9 bases from J, the junction contained 5 bases not matched to a gene.

This sequence joins TRGV9 and TRGJP. TCRdb records no J gene; here it was assigned by comparing the DNA to germline. The germline V gene has CDR1 GITISATS and CDR2 ISYDGTV (reference sequence). The CDR3 is 16 residues long. The trim removed 0 bases at V and 12 bases at J, leaving 8 bases unmatched. As DNA, the CDR3 is TGTGCCTTGTGGGAGGTGCATCCTCCGGGCAAAAAAATCAAGGTATTT. Protein product: CALWEVHPPGKKIKVF.

The V gene reported is TRGV4; the J gene is uncalled. Germline V gene sequence: CDR1 EGSTGY, CDR2 YDSYTSSV. The CDR3 has 14 residues. The CDR3 DNA reads TGTGCCACCTGGGATGGGCCGAGACGGCGGGCCAAACTCTTT. The encoded protein is CATWDGPRRRAKLF.

This clone was counted only a few times. This rearrangement joins TRGV4 to TRGJ1 or TRGJ2. Germline matching of the DNA provided the J gene here, since TCRdb leaves it blank. This CDR3 contains 14 residues. Germline V gene lookup returns CDR1 EGSTGY and CDR2 YDSYTSSV. V was clipped by 4 bases and J by 5 bases; unmatched bases: 11. Here the CDR3 reads CATWDGPLNYKKLF. CDR3 bases: TGTGCCACCTGGGACGGGCCTTTGAATTATAAGAAACTCTTT.

Comments on this clone: Relative to the germline gene, one junction end is altered; a read error may explain this. This sequence joins TRGV4 and TRGJ1 or TRGJ2. Here the J gene came from matching the DNA to germline, since TCRdb omits it. The CDR3 is 12 residues long. Germline V gene sequence: CDR1 EGSTGY, CDR2 YDSYTSSV. This CDR3 is CANWEPDYKKLF. CDR3 sequence (DNA): TGTGCCAACTGGGAACCAGATTATAAGAAACTCTTT.

The gene calls are TRGV4 and TRGJ1 or TRGJ2. Matching the DNA to germline supplied the J gene, which TCRdb does not give. J was trimmed by 0 bases and V by 3 bases; bases with no gene match: 5. CDR1 EGSTGY and CDR2 YDSYTSSV come from the germline V gene. CDR3 length: 14 amino acids. The CDR3, as DNA: TGTGCCACCTGGGATTCCCGGAATTATTATAAGAAACTCTTT. It encodes CATWDSRNYYKKLF.

This clone was seen just once. V gene TRGV9 combines with J gene TRGJ1 or TRGJ2. Since TCRdb gives no J gene, matching the DNA to germline was used here to assign it. V shed 0 bases and J 2 bases; nucleotides not matched to a gene: 7. The length of the CDR3 is 15 residues. Germline V gives CDR1 GITISATS, CDR2 ISYDGTV (reference sequence). CDR3 residues: CALWEVSRDYYKKLF. CDR3 bases: TGTGCCTTGTGGGAGGTGTCGCGGGATTATTATAAGAAACTCTTT.

Concerning this clone itself: This sample includes further DNA sequences coding for the same CDR3. The chain combines TRGV9 with TRGJP. Here the J gene was assigned by germline matching of the DNA, as TCRdb has none. Trimming at V came to 4 bases and at J to 6 bases, leaving 9 bases not matched to a gene. The CDR3 extends over 17 amino acids. Germline loops: CDR1 GITISATS, CDR2 ISYDGTV (reference sequence). CDR3 coding DNA: TGTGCCTTGTGGGAAGTGCAAGGAGAGTTGGGCAAAAAAATCAAGGTATTT. The encoded protein is CALWEVQGELGKKIKVF.

On this clone itself: This may arise from a read error, as a much more abundant clone is one base away. This chain links TRGV9 with TRGJP. TCRdb gives no J gene; it was assigned here by matching the DNA to germline. The CDR3 is made up of 17 amino acids. The junction had 5 bases not matched to a gene; V was cut back by 0 bases and J by 6 bases. The germline V gene has CDR1 GITISATS and CDR2 ISYDGTV (reference sequence). The CDR3 reads CALWEVLVELGKKIKVF. CDR3 coding DNA: TGTGCCTTGTGGGAGGTGCTCGTAGAGTTGGGCAAAAAAATCAAGGTATTT.

The chain joins TRGV8 to TRGJ1 or TRGJ2. TCRdb does not report a J gene; here it was assigned by matching the DNA to germline references. Germline V lookup: CDR1 VENAVY, CDR2 YDSYNSRV. The CDR3 is 15 residues long. The J segment lost 0 bases and the V segment lost 4 bases, leaving 9 bases of the junction unmatched. CDR3 protein: CATWDSIQNYYKKLF. The CDR3 DNA is TGTGCCACCTGGGACTCGATCCAGAATTATTATAAGAAACTCTTT.

This clone appeared once. The same CDR3 arises from other DNA sequences in this sample as well. V gene TRGV2 combines with J gene TRGJ1 or TRGJ2. Since TCRdb gives no J gene, matching the DNA to germline was used here to assign it. The CDR3 contains 13 residues. Looked up from germline, CDR1 is EGSNGY and CDR2 is YDSYNSKV. The J segment lost 7 bases and the V segment lost 0 bases, leaving 6 bases of the junction unmatched. The chain's CDR3 is CATWDGPGYKKLF. DNA for the CDR3: TGTGCCACCTGGGACGGGCCAGGCTATAAGAAACTCTTT.

This clone was counted once. The same CDR3 is also encoded by other DNA sequences in this sample. The chain joins TRGV8 to TRGJ1 or TRGJ2. TCRdb is silent on the J gene; assignment here came from matching the DNA to germline. This CDR3 comprises 13 residues. V dropped 0 bases and J dropped 6; count of bases not matched to a gene: 5. Germline CDR1 is VENAVY and CDR2 is YDSYNSRV. This CDR3 reads CATWDRLGYKKLF. The CDR3 DNA sequence: TGTGCCACCTGGGATAGGCTGGGTTATAAGAAACTCTTT.

V is TRGV2 and J is TRGJP2. As TCRdb names no J gene, one was assigned here on the basis of a DNA match to germline. This CDR3 is built from 14 residues. Trimming cost V 5 bases and J 0 bases; bases outside gene matches: 3. Germline loops: CDR1 EGSNGY, CDR2 YDSYNSKV. The CDR3 DNA follows: TGTGCCACCTGGGTTAATAGTAGTGATTGGATCAAGACGTTT. It is translated as CATWVNSSDWIKTF.

The rearrangement uses TRGV4 and TRGJ1 or TRGJ2. Since TCRdb gives no J gene, matching the DNA to germline was used here to assign it. With 0 bases clipped from V and 9 bases from J, the junction kept 5 bases outside the gene matches. The CDR3 is 12 amino acids. The germline V gene encodes CDR1 EGSTGY and CDR2 YDSYTSSV. This CDR3 reads CATWDGRVKKLF. CDR3 bases: TGTGCCACCTGGGATGGGCGGGTTAAGAAACTCTTT.

The J gene is TRGJ1 or TRGJ2, the V gene TRGV9. Assignment of the J gene here rests on matching the DNA to germline, because TCRdb gives none. Germline V gene sequence: CDR1 GITISATS, CDR2 ISYDGTV (reference sequence). The J segment lost 1 base and the V segment lost 3 bases, leaving 6 bases of the junction unmatched. The CDR3 is 14 amino acids. This chain's CDR3 is CALWETRNYYKKLF. DNA of the CDR3: TGTGCCTTGTGGGAGACGCGTAATTATTATAAGAAACTCTTT.

Note on this clone: This specimen includes other DNA sequences encoding the same CDR3. The V and J genes are TRGV2 and TRGJ1 or TRGJ2. Because TCRdb records no J gene, it was assigned here through a match of the DNA to germline. The length of the CDR3 is 14 residues. Trimming at V came to 4 bases and at J to 9 bases, leaving 15 bases not matched to a gene. Per the germline V gene, CDR1 is EGSNGY and CDR2 is YDSYNSKV. DNA of the CDR3: TGTGCCACCTGGGATGGGCCGCGGAATTTTAAGAAACTCTTT. Translated: CATWDGPRNFKKLF.

This clone was seen only a few times. Different DNA sequences within this sample yield the same CDR3. This sequence joins TRGV2 and TRGJ1 or TRGJ2. Matching the DNA to germline supplied the J gene, which TCRdb does not give. CDR1 is EGSNGY, CDR2 YDSYNSKV, per germline. The CDR3 extends over 13 amino acids. Losses at the gene ends were 0 bases for V and 7 bases for J; bases not matched to a gene: 6. The CDR3 nucleotides are TGTGCCACCTGGGACGGGCCGCTATATAAGAAACTCTTT. It specifies CATWDGPLYKKLF.

The V gene corresponds to TRGV4; no J gene was called. The CDR3 is 10 amino acids. Germline CDR1 is EGSTGY and CDR2 is YDSYTSSV. This CDR3 reads CATWSAEKLF. The DNA of the CDR3 is TGTGCCACCTGGTCTGCTGAGAAACTCTTC.

This clone was picked up a small number of times. V is TRGV3 and J is TRGJP. No J segment appears in TCRdb, so it was assigned here by matching the sequence to germline. J gave up 5 bases and V 0 bases, and 4 bases lay outside the gene matches. The CDR3 contains 17 residues. Germline-derived CDR1 and CDR2 are VTNTFY and YDVSTARD (reference sequence). CDR3 region: CATWDRPEELGKKIKVF. CDR3 sequence (DNA): TGTGCCACCTGGGACAGGCCAGAAGAGTTGGGCAAAAAAATCAAGGTATTT.

This clone occurred once. Other DNA sequences from this sample encode an identical CDR3 as well. The CDR3 reads CATWDRDWIKTF. The CDR3 nucleotides read TGTGCCACCTGGGATAGAGATTGGATCAAGACGTTT. V usage is TRGV8 and J usage is TRGJP2. Here the J gene was assigned by germline matching of the DNA, as TCRdb has none. The CDR3 is 12 residues long. The trim removed 1 base at V and 8 bases at J, leaving 1 base unmatched. Germline V lookup: CDR1 VENAVY, CDR2 YDSYNSRV.

V and J are TRGV2 and TRGJ1 or TRGJ2. The J gene was not available in TCRdb and was assigned here by matching the DNA to germline segments. This CDR3 has 16 residues. Trimming cost V 3 bases and J 5 bases; bases outside gene matches: 16. Looked up from germline, CDR1 is EGSNGY and CDR2 is YDSYNSKV. The CDR3: CATWDRIIPPNYKKLF. The DNA for the CDR3 is TGTGCCACCTGGGACAGAATCATCCCTCCTAATTATAAGAAACTCTTT.